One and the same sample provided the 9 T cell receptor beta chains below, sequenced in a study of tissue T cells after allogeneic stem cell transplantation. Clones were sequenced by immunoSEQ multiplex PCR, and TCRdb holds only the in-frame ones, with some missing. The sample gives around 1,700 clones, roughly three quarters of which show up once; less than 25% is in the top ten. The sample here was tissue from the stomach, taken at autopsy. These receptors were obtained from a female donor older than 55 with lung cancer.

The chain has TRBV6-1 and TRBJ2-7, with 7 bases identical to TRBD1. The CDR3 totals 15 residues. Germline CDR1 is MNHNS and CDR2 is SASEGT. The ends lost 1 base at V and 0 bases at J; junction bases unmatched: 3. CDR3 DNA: TGTGCCAGCAGTGAAGGGACAGGTTTCTCCTACGAGCAGTACTTC. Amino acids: CASSEGTGFSYEQYF.

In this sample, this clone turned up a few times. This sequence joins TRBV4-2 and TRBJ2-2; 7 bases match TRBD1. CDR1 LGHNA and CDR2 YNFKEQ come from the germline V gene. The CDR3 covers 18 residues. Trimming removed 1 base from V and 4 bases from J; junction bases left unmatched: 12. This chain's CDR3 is CASSQADIRDRITGELFF. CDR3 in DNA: TGTGCCAGCAGCCAAGCGGACATCCGGGACAGAATCACCGGGGAGCTGTTTTTT.

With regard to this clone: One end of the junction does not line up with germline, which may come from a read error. CDR3 DNA sequence: TGTGCCAGCAGCCCCAGTGGTAGCGGGAGATCCTTCAATGAGCAGTTCTTC. Protein product: CASSPSGSGRSFNEQFF. The chain joins TRBV9 to TRBJ2-1; 9 nucleotides align to TRBD2. The CDR3 extends over 17 amino acids. Germline CDR1 SGDLS, CDR2 YYNGEE.

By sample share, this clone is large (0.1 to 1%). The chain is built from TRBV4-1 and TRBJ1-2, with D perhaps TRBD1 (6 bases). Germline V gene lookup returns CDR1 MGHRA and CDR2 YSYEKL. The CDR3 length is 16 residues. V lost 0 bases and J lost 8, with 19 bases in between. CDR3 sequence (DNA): TGCGCCAGCAGCCAAGATCCCGGGGGGGCCAGCTTAGGCTACACCTTC. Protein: CASSQDPGGASLGYTF.

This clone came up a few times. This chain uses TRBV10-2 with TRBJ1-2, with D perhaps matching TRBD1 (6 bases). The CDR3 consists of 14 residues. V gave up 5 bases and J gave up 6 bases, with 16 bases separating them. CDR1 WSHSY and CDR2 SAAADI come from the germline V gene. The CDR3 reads CASSNTGFRDGYTF. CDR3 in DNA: TGCGCCAGCAGTAACACAGGGTTCCGGGATGGCTACACCTTC.

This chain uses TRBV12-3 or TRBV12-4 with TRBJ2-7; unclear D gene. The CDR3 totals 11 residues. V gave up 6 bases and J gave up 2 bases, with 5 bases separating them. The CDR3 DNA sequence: TGTGCCAGCAGCTCTACCTACGAGCAGTACTTC. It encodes CASSSTYEQYF.

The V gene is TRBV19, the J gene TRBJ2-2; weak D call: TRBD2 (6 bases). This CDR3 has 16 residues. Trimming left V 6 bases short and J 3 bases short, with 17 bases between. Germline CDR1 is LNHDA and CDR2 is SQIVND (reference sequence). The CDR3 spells CASSGHGWGDTGELFF. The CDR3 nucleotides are TGTGCCAGTAGCGGGCATGGGTGGGGGGACACCGGGGAGCTGTTTTTT.

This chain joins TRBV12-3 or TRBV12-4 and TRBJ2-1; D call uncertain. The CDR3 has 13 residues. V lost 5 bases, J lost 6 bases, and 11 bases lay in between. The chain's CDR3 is CASSLGIRNEQFF. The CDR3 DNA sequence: TGTGCCAGCAGTCTAGGAATCCGCAATGAGCAGTTCTTC.

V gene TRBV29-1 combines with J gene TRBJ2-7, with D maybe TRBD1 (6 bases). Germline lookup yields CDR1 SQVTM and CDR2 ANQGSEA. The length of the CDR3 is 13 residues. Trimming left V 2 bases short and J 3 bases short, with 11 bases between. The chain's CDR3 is CSVETGMSYEQYF. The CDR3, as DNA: TGCAGCGTTGAAACAGGGATGAGCTACGAGCAGTACTTC.